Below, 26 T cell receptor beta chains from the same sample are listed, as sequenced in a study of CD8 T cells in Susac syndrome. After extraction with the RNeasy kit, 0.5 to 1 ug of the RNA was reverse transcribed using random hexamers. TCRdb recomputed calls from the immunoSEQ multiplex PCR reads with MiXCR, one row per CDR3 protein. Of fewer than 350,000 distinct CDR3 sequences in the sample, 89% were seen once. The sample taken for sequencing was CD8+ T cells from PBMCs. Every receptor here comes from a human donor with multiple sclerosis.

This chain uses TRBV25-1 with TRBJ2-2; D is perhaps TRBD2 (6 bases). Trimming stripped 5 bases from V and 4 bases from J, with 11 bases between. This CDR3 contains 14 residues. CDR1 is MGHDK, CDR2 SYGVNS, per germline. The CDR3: CASSRGASTGELFF. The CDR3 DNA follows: TGTGCCAGCAGTCGCGGGGCGAGCACCGGGGAGCTGTTTTTT.

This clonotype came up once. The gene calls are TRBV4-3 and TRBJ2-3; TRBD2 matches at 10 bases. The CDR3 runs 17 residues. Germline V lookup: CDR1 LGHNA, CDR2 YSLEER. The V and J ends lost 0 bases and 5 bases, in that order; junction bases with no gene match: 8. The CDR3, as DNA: TGCGCCAGCAGCCAAGATCGGGCGCTAGCGGGAGAAGATACGCAGTATTTT. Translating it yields CASSQDRALAGEDTQYF.

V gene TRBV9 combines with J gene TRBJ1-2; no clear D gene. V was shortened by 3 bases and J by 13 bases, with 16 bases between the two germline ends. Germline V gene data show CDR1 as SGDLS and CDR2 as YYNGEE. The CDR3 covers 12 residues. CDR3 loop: CASSGRAPRRTF. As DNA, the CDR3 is TGTGCCAGCAGCGGCCGGGCCCCTCGTCGCACCTTC.

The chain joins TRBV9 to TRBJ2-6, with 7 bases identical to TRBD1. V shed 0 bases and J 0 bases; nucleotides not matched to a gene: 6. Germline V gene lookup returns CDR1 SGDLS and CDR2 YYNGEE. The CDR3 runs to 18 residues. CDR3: CASSVEGQRLSGANVLTF. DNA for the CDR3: TGTGCCAGCAGCGTAGAGGGACAGAGGCTCTCTGGGGCCAACGTCCTGACTTTC.

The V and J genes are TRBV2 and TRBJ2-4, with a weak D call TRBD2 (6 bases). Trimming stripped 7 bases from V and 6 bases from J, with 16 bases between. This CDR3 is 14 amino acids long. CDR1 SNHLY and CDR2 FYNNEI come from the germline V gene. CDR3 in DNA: TGTGCCAGCACCTACGGCCGGGACTTAAACATTCAGTACTTC. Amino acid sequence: CASTYGRDLNIQYF.

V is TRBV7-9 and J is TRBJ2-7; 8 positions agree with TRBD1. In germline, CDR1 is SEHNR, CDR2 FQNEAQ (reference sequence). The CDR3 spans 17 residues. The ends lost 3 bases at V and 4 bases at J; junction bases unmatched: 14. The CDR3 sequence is CASSLPSNQGAGYEQYF. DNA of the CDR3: TGTGCCAGCAGCTTGCCCTCCAATCAGGGGGCAGGGTACGAGCAGTACTTC.

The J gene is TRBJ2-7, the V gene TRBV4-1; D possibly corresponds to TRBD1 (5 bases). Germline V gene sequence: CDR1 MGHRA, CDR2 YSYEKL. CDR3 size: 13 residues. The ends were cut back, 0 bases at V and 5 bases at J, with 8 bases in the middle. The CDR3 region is CASSQDPGHEQYF. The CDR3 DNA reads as TGCGCCAGCAGCCAAGATCCAGGGCACGAGCAGTACTTC.

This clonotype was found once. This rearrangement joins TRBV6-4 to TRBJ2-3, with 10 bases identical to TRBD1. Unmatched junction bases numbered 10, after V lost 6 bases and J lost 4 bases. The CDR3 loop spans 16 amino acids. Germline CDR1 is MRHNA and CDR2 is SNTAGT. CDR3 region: CASSPFRDRGADTQYF. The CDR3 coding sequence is TGTGCCAGCAGCCCCTTTCGGGACAGGGGAGCAGATACGCAGTATTTT.

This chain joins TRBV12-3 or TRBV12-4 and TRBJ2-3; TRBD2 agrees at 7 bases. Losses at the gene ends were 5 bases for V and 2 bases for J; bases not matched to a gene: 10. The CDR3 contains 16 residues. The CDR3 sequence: CASSTRGSPTTDTQYF. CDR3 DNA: TGTGCCAGCAGTACGCGCGGGAGTCCCACCACAGATACGCAGTATTTT.

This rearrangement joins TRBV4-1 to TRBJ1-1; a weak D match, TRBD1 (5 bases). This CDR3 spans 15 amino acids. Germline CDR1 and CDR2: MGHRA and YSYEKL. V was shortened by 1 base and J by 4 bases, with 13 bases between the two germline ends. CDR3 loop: CASSQVGTGGTEAFF. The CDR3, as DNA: TGCGCCAGCAGCCAAGTGGGAACGGGGGGCACTGAAGCTTTCTTT.

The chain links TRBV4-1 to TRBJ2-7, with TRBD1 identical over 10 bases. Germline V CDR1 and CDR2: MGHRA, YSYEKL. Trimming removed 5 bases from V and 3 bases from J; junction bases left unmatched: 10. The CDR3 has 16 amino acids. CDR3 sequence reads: CASSIQAGTGVYEQYF. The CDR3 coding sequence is TGCGCCAGCAGCATACAGGCAGGGACAGGGGTCTACGAGCAGTACTTC.

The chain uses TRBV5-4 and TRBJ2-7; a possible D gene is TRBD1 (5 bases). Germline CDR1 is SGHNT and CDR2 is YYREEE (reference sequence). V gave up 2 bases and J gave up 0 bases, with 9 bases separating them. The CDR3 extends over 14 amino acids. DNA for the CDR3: TGTGCCAGCAGCTTAGGGGTTGCCTCCTACGAGCAGTACTTC. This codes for CASSLGVASYEQYF.

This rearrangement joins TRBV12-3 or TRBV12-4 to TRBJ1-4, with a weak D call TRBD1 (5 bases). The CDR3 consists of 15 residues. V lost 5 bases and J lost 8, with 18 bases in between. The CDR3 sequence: CASSRRSTGEEKLFF. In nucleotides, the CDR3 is TGTGCCAGCAGTCGCCGGAGTACAGGCGAGGAAAAACTGTTTTTT.

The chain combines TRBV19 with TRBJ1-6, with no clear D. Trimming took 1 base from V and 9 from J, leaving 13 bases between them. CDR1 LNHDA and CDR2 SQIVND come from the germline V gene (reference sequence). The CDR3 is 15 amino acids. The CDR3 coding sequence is TGTGCCAGTAGTATAGGACAAATAACGGGTTCACCCCTCCACTTT. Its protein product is CASSIGQITGSPLHF.

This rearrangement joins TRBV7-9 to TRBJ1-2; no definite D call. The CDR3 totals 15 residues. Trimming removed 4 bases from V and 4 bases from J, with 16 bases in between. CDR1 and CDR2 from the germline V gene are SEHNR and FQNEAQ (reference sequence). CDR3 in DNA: TGTGCCAGCAGCTCCCGTGAGGGATTTGGCTATGGCTACACCTTC. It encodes CASSSREGFGYGYTF.

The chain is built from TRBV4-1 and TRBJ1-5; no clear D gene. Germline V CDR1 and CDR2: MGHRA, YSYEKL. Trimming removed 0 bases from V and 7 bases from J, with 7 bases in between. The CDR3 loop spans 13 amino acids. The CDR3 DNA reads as TGCGCCAGCAGCCAAGAAGGGAGACAGCCCCAGCATTTT. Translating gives CASSQEGRQPQHF.

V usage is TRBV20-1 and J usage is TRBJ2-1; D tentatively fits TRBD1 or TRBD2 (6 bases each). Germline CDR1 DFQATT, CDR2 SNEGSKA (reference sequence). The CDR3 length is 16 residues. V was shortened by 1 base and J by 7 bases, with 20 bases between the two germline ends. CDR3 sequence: CSARARQIQGTNEQFF. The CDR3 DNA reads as TGCAGTGCTAGAGCCCGACAGATCCAGGGGACTAATGAGCAGTTCTTC.

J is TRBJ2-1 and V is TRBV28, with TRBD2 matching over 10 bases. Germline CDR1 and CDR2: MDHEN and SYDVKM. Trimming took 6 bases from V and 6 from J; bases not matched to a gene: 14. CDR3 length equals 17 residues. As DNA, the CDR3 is TGTGCCAGCAGCCCCCGGATTTTCGGGACTAGCGTCAATGAGCAGTTCTTC. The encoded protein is CASSPRIFGTSVNEQFF. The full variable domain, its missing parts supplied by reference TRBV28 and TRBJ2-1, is DVKVTQSSRYLVKRTGEKVFLECVQDMDHENMFWYRQDPGLGLRLIYFSYDVKMKEKGDIPEGYSVSREKKERFSLILESASTNQTSMYLCASSPRIFGTSVNEQFFGPGTRLTVL.

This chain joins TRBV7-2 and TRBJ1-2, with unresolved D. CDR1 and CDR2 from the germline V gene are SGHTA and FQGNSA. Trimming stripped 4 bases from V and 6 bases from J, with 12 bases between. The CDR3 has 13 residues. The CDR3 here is CASSYGPSDGYTF. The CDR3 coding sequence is TGTGCCAGCAGCTACGGACCTAGCGATGGCTACACCTTC.

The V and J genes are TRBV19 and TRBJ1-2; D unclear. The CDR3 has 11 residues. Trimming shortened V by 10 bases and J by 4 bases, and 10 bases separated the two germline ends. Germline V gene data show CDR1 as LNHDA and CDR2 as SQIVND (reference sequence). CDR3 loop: CATGSFYGYTF. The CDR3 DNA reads TGTGCCACCGGTAGTTTCTATGGCTACACCTTC.

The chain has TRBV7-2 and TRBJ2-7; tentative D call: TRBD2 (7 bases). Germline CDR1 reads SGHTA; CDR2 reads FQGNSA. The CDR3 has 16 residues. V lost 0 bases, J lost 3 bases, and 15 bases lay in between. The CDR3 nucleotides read TGTGCCAGCAGCTTAGCTCGGGGGGCGTTTATCTACGAGCAGTACTTC. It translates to CASSLARGAFIYEQYF. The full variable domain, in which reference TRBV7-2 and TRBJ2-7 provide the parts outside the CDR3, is GAGVSQSPSNKVTEKGKDVELRCDPISGHTALYWYRQSLGQGLEFLIYFQGNSAPDKSGLPSDRFSAERTGGSVSTLTIQRTQQEDSAVYLCASSLARGAFIYEQYFGPGTRLTVT.

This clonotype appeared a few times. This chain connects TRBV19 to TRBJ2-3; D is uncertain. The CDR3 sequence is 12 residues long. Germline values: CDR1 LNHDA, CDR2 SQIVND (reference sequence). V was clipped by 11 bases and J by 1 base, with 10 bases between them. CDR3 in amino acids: CASGGGTDTQYF. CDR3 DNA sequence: TGTGCCTCGGGTGGGGGCACAGATACGCAGTATTTT.

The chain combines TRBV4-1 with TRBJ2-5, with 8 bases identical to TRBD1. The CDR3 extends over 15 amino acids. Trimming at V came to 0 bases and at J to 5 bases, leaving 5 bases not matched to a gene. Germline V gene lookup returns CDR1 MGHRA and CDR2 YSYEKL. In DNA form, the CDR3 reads TGCGCCAGCAGCCAAGAGGGTCGACAGGGGGAGACCCAGTACTTC. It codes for CASSQEGRQGETQYF.

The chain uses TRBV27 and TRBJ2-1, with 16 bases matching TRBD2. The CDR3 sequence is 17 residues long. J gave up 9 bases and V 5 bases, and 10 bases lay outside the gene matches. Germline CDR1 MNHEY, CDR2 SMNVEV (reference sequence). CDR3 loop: CASSPGTSGGAGSEQFF. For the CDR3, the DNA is TGTGCCAGCAGTCCGGGGACTAGCGGGGGGGCCGGTAGTGAGCAGTTCTTC.

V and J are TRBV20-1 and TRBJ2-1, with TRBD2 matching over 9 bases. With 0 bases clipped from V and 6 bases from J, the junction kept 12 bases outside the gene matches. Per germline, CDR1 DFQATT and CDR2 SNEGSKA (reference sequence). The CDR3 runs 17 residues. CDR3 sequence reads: CSARDLGASGTLNEQFF. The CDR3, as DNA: TGCAGTGCTAGAGATCTCGGGGCTAGCGGGACCCTCAATGAGCAGTTCTTC.

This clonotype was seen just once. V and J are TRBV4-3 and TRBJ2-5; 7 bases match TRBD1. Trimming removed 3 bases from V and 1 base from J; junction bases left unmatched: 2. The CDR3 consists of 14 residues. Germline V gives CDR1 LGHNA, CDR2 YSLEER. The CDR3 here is CASSQTGIQETQYF. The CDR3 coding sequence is TGCGCCAGCAGCCAGACAGGGATCCAAGAGACCCAGTACTTC.